Below, 9 T cell receptor beta chains from the same sample are listed, as sequenced in a study of monozygotic twins with inflammatory bowel disease. Following a re-call of the 5' RACE reads, TCRdb has one entry per CDR3 protein and lacks DNA. The sample totals hundreds of thousands of distinct CDR3 sequences. The sequenced material came from blood. These receptor sequences come from a human donor with ulcerative colitis or Crohn's disease, or a healthy co-twin of an affected twin (not recorded which).

The chain is built from TRBV11-3 and TRBJ1-3; TCRdb's D call of TRBD1 is untestable without DNA. The CDR3 loop spans 17 amino acids. Germline values: CDR1 SGHNT, CDR2 YENEEA. The CDR3: CASSPRTSGNSGNTIYF.

This chain links TRBV12-3 or TRBV12-4 with TRBJ2-1; TCRdb designates TRBD2, a call that cannot be tested without DNA. The CDR3 contains 18 residues. The CDR3 region is CASSSSSFGGVSYNEQFF.

The chain employs TRBV29-1 and TRBJ1-1; TCRdb's assignment of TRBD1 cannot be checked, as there is no DNA. The CDR3 runs 12 residues. CDR1 is SQVTM, CDR2 ANQGSEA, per germline. The CDR3 reads CSVDDRDTEAFF.

The chain links TRBV3-1 to TRBJ1-4. The CDR3 sequence is 17 residues long. Germline-derived CDR1 and CDR2 are LGHDT and YNNKEL (reference sequence). The chain's CDR3 is CASSQLGSQSTNEKLFF.

V is TRBV20-1 and J is TRBJ2-1; the D call of TRBD2 rests on TCRdb alone, since no DNA is present to check it. The CDR3 spans 15 residues. CDR1 DFQATT and CDR2 SNEGSKA come from the germline V gene (reference sequence). CDR3 sequence reads: CSAPTSKSSYNEQFF.

This chain links TRBV4-3 with TRBJ1-1. Germline-derived CDR1 and CDR2 are LGHNA and YSLEER. The CDR3 runs 13 residues. The CDR3 loop is CASSQDRGGAAFF.

CDR3 region: CASTGGDSNYEQYF. V and J are TRBV5-4 and TRBJ2-7; the D call of TRBD1 rests on TCRdb alone, since no DNA is present to check it. This CDR3 is built from 14 residues. From germline, CDR1 is SGHNT and CDR2 YYREEE (reference sequence). Using reference TRBV5-4 and TRBJ2-7 for the parts outside the CDR3, the full variable domain is ETGVTQSPTHLIKTRGQQVTLRCSSQSGHNTVSWYQQALGQGPQFIFQYYREEENGRGNFPPRFSGLQFPNYSSELNVNALELDDSALYLCASTGGDSNYEQYFGPGTRLTVT.

The V call is TRBV2, the J call TRBJ2-1; TCRdb reports TRBD2, a call that lacks DNA to check it against. The CDR3 spans 15 residues. Germline assignment: CDR1 SNHLY and CDR2 FYNNEI. This chain's CDR3 is CASNPTSGGEYEQFF. The full variable domain, its missing parts supplied by reference TRBV2 and TRBJ2-1, is EPEVTQTPSHQVTQMGQEVILRCVPISNHLYFYWYRQILGQKVEFLVSFYNNEISEKSEIFDDQFSVERPDGSNFTLKIRSTKLEDSAMYFCASNPTSGGEYEQFFGPGTRLTVL.

The CDR3 loop reads CASSWGRLGTEAFF. The chain employs TRBV5-5 and TRBJ1-1. CDR1 SGHKS and CDR2 YYEKEE come from the germline V gene (reference sequence). The CDR3 totals 14 residues.